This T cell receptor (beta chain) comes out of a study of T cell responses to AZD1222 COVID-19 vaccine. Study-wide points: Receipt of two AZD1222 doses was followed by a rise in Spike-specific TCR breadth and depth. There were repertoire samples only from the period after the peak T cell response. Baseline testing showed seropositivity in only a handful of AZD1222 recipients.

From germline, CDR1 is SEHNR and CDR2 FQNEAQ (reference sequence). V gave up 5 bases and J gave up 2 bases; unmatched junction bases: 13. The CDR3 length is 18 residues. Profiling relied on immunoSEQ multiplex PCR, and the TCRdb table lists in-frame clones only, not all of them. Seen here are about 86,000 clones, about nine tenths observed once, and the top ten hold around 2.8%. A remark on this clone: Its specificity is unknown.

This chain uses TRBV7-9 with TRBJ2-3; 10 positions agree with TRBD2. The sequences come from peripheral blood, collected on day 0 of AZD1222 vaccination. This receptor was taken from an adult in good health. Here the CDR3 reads CASSPTPITSGNTDTQYF. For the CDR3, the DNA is TGTGCCAGCAGCCCTACCCCGATAACTAGCGGGAACACAGATACGCAGTATTTT.